The next 18 T cell receptor beta chains were all read from a single sample in a study of T-cell memory formation after mild COVID-19 (dated by TCRdb to the early 2020s). The library came from 5' RACE. Sequencing relied on an Illumina NovaSeq 6000. TCRdb reanalyzed the raw reads on its own, using fastp at Q25 for trimming and MiXCR for clone calling, and kept in-frame beta chains. Each CDR3 protein gets just one entry, which takes the most common genes and DNA from the rows behind it. Across this sample there are 400,000 or so distinct CDR3 sequences, with roughly 20% seen only once. Of the sample, about 8.8% is held by the ten largest clones. The sample comprised PBMCs or a T cell subset sorted from them (not recorded which). These receptors all come from an adult woman who had mild COVID-19 (a few samples of this study predate the infection). The sample titles of this study are shuffled in the database, so cell type and time point are left out; the donor was told from shared clones.

A few counts support this clonotype. The gene calls are TRBV6-5 and TRBJ1-1, with D possibly being TRBD1 (5 bases). Germline V gene sequence: CDR1 MNHEY, CDR2 SVGAGI. This CDR3 region has 15 residues. V shed 2 bases and J shed 2 bases, with 12 bases lying between them. The CDR3 nucleotides read TGTGCCAGCAGTTACGAAGGTGGGGCCAACACTGAAGCTTTCTTT. This encodes CASSYEGGANTEAFF.

Note on this clonotype: At one boundary the junction diverges from the germline segment, which might be a read error. The genes are TRBV27 and TRBJ2-3, with 8 bases lining up with TRBD1. From germline, CDR1 is MNHEY and CDR2 SMNVEV (reference sequence). CDR3 length equals 15 residues. The CDR3 sequence is CSSSSTGAVPDTQYF. In DNA, the CDR3 is TGTTCCAGCAGTTCGACAGGGGCGGTACCAGATACGCAGTATTTT.

The V gene is TRBV5-1, the J gene TRBJ1-6, with TRBD1 identical over 8 bases. Germline CDR1 reads SGHRS; CDR2 reads YFSETQ. The CDR3 runs to 15 residues. The junction had 3 bases not matched to a gene; V was cut back by 0 bases and J by 7 bases. The CDR3 here is CASSLGTGKNSPLHF. As DNA, the CDR3 is TGCGCCAGCAGCTTGGGGACAGGGAAAAATTCACCCCTCCACTTT.

This chain links TRBV2 with TRBJ2-7; perhaps TRBD1 as D (6 bases). This CDR3 region has 13 residues. Trimming took off 7 bases at V and 4 bases at J, with 14 bases between the two ends. Germline CDR1 SNHLY, CDR2 FYNNEI. CDR3 loop: CASICGQKYEQYF. The CDR3 coding sequence is TGTGCCAGCATTTGCGGACAGAAATACGAGCAGTACTTC.

This chain joins TRBV24-1 and TRBJ2-5, with 10 bases fitting TRBD1. Germline CDR1 is KGHDR and CDR2 is SFDVKD. The trim removed 3 bases at V and 4 bases at J, leaving 13 bases unmatched. The CDR3 loop spans 18 amino acids. CDR3 region: CATSDPDSDRGYRETQYF. CDR3 coding DNA: TGTGCCACCAGTGATCCCGACTCGGACAGGGGGTATCGAGAGACCCAGTACTTC.

V is TRBV5-1 and J is TRBJ1-2, with D possibly matching TRBD1 (5 bases). With 4 bases removed from V and 6 bases from J, the gap between germline ends came to 16 bases. Germline-derived CDR1 and CDR2 are SGHRS and YFSETQ. CDR3 length equals 14 residues. The CDR3 DNA is TGCGCCAGCAGCGACCCCGCAGGGCCGGATGGCTACACCTTC. This translates into CASSDPAGPDGYTF.

This chain uses TRBV7-9 with TRBJ2-7, with D possibly TRBD1 on 6 matching bases. Trimming stripped 5 bases from V and 3 bases from J, with 14 bases between. This CDR3 is 14 amino acids long. In germline, CDR1 is SEHNR, CDR2 FQNEAQ (reference sequence). The CDR3 DNA reads as TGTGCCAGCAGCGACCTGGACAGACTCTACGAGCAGTACTTC. Its protein is CASSDLDRLYEQYF.

The rearrangement joins TRBV5-4 to TRBJ2-3; no clear D gene. V shed 3 bases and J shed 2 bases, with 13 bases lying between them. Germline-derived CDR1 and CDR2 are SGHNT and YYREEE (reference sequence). This CDR3 is 15 amino acids long. For the CDR3, the DNA is TGTGCCAGCAGCTCGGGCGGCCTCTCCACAGATACGCAGTATTTT. Amino acids: CASSSGGLSTDTQYF. Combining the CDR3 with reference TRBV5-4 and TRBJ2-3 gives the whole variable domain ETGVTQSPTHLIKTRGQQVTLRCSSQSGHNTVSWYQQALGQGPQFIFQYYREEENGRGNFPPRFSGLQFPNYSSELNVNALELDDSALYLCASSSGGLSTDTQYFGPGTRLTVL.

The table lists this clonotype with a few counts. The rearrangement links TRBV6-2 or TRBV6-3 to TRBJ2-7, with D unresolved. Germline CDR1 and CDR2: MNHEY and SVGEGT. Trimming cost V 6 bases and J 3 bases, with 9 bases left between them. CDR3 size: 12 residues. The CDR3 bases are TGTGCCAGCAGCCAATCTTTCTACGAGCAGTACTTC. Translated: CASSQSFYEQYF.

The J gene is TRBJ2-7, the V gene TRBV5-4, with 8 bases fitting TRBD2. This CDR3 has 16 residues. J gave up 0 bases and V 4 bases, and 9 bases lay outside the gene matches. Germline CDR1 SGHNT, CDR2 YYREEE (reference sequence). DNA for the CDR3: TGTGCCAGCAGCCCCCGGTTAGCGGGAAACTCCTACGAGCAGTACTTC. It codes for CASSPRLAGNSYEQYF.

V is TRBV20-1 and J is TRBJ2-1; D perhaps matches TRBD2 (6 bases). Germline CDR1 is DFQATT and CDR2 is SNEGSKA (reference sequence). The length of the CDR3 is 14 residues. The V gene lost 6 bases and the J gene lost 4 bases, with 16 bases spanning the gap. CDR3: CSAPAERAYNEQFF. CDR3 DNA: TGCAGTGCCCCGGCCGAGCGGGCTTACAATGAGCAGTTCTTC.

V is TRBV30 and J is TRBJ1-1; D not certain. The V end lost 2 bases, the J end lost 4 bases, and 14 bases lay between the germline ends. CDR1 and CDR2 (germline): GTSNPN, SVGIG (reference sequence). The CDR3 runs 14 residues. This chain's CDR3 is CAWSPARLGTEAFF. CDR3 nucleotide sequence: TGTGCCTGGAGTCCAGCCCGATTGGGCACTGAAGCTTTCTTT.

V is TRBV7-6 and J is TRBJ2-7; D is unresolved. Looked up from germline, CDR1 is SGHVS and CDR2 is FNYEAQ. This CDR3 has 15 amino acids. V was clipped by 0 bases and J by 2 bases, with 11 bases between them. The CDR3 sequence: CASSLALGTAYEQYF. In nucleotides, the CDR3 is TGTGCCAGCAGCTTAGCATTGGGCACCGCCTACGAGCAGTACTTC. Drawing the rest from reference TRBV7-6 and TRBJ2-7, the complete variable domain is GAGVSQSPRYKVTKRGQDVALRCDPISGHVSLYWYRQALGQGPEFLTYFNYEAQQDKSGLPNDRFSAERPEGSISTLTIQRTEQRDSAMYRCASSLALGTAYEQYFGPGTRLTVT.

The chain has TRBV24-1 and TRBJ2-3; 9 bases align to TRBD2. CDR3 length: 13 residues. Per the germline V gene, CDR1 is KGHDR and CDR2 is SFDVKD. V dropped 9 bases and J dropped 6; count of bases not matched to a gene: 6. CDR3 nucleotides: TGTGCCACCCGAGCTAGCGGGATTGATACGCAGTATTTT. This translates into CATRASGIDTQYF.

This clonotype occurred a few times. The V call is TRBV7-9, the J call TRBJ2-1, with D possibly called TRBD1 or TRBD2 (5 bases each). V gave up 1 base and J gave up 0 bases, with 7 bases separating them. This CDR3 comprises 15 residues. Germline V CDR1 and CDR2: SEHNR, FQNEAQ (reference sequence). This CDR3 is CASSLGDVSYNEQFF. The CDR3 coding sequence is TGTGCCAGCAGCTTAGGGGACGTCTCCTACAATGAGCAGTTCTTC. Full variable domain (remainder filled in from reference TRBV7-9 and TRBJ2-1): DTGVSQNPRHKITKRGQNVTFRCDPISEHNRLYWYRQTLGQGPEFLTYFQNEAQLEKSRLLSDRFSAERPKGSFSTLEIQRTEQGDSAMYLCASSLGDVSYNEQFFGPGTRLTVL.

This clonotype was counted a single time. At one of its ends the junction is not consistent with the germline gene, which may arise from a read error. This rearrangement joins TRBV5-1 to TRBJ2-1; TRBD1 aligns across 10 bases. This CDR3 is 15 amino acids long. Germline V lookup: CDR1 SGHRS, CDR2 YFSETQ. CDR3 residues: CASSAGDRGYNEQLF. CDR3 in DNA: TGCGCCAGCAGCGCCGGGGACAGGGGTTACAATGAGCAGTTATTC.

The chain is built from TRBV27 and TRBJ2-5; D is possibly TRBD2 (6 bases). Germline loops: CDR1 MNHEY, CDR2 SMNVEV (reference sequence). V lost 4 bases to trimming and J lost 5 bases, with 14 bases between them. The CDR3 sequence is 14 residues long. This chain's CDR3 is CASSSYGSGETQYF. CDR3 coding DNA: TGTGCCAGCAGTTCGTACGGGAGCGGGGAGACCCAGTACTTC.

The CDR3 reads CASSLGLQEGGYTF. CDR3 nucleotide sequence: TGTGCCAGCAGCCTGGGACTGCAGGAAGGTGGCTACACCTTC. The chain employs TRBV12-3 or TRBV12-4 and TRBJ1-2; a possible D gene is TRBD1 (5 bases). The CDR3 has 14 amino acids. The V end lost 6 bases, the J end lost 7 bases, and 18 bases lay between the germline ends.